One and the same sample provided the 8 T cell receptor beta chains below, sequenced in a study of blood T cell repertoires in COVID-19 (dated by TCRdb to 2019 to 2021). Libraries were prepared through the immunoSEQ multiplex PCR assay. As stored in TCRdb, this immuneACCESS dataset retains in-frame rearrangements with V and J assigned. A fraction of the clones does not appear; measured against another copy, unresolved V genes explain less than half of the discrepancy, and the remainder lacks a known reason. The sample table contains roughly 120,000 clones; only one count was recorded for approximately 82% of them. The ten most abundant clones make up roughly 3.8% of the sample. Sequenced input: peripheral blood. These receptors all come from a woman over 75 with acute or convalescent COVID-19.

The rearrangement links TRBV12-3 or TRBV12-4 to TRBJ2-7; maybe TRBD2 (6 bases). The CDR3 is 13 amino acids. Trimming left V 4 bases short and J 2 bases short, with 9 bases between. The CDR3 sequence: CASSSGGTYEQYF. The CDR3 nucleotides read TGTGCCAGCAGTTCTGGGGGGACCTACGAGCAGTACTTC.

This chain joins TRBV7-8 and TRBJ1-6, with D tentatively TRBD1 (5 bases). Germline loops: CDR1 SGHVS, CDR2 FQNEAQ. This CDR3 comprises 15 residues. Deletions cut 3 bases from V and 5 bases from J, with 11 bases between. The CDR3 coding sequence is TGTGCCAGCAGCTTGGGACTCGCCGATAATTCACCCCTCCACTTT. This translates into CASSLGLADNSPLHF.

This clone was counted once. This chain links TRBV21-1 with TRBJ1-6; TRBD1 is the table's D call and was not checked against the DNA. TRBV21-1 is listed as a pseudogene. The CDR3 is 17 residues long. CDR3 sequence reads: CASTPRDRSSYNSPLHF. The CDR3 coding sequence is TGTGCCAGCACCCCGAGGGACAGGAGCTCCTATAATTCACCCCTCCACTTT.

This chain connects TRBV19 to TRBJ1-5; 9 bases align to TRBD1. Trimming cost V 8 bases and J 4 bases; bases outside gene matches: 9. Germline CDR1 is LNHDA and CDR2 is SQIVND (reference sequence). The CDR3 contains 15 residues. CDR3 in amino acids: CASEKGQGLNQPQHF. As DNA, the CDR3 is TGTGCCAGTGAGAAGGGACAGGGCTTAAATCAGCCCCAGCATTTT.

V and J are TRBV6-1 and TRBJ1-1, with unresolved D. Germline V gives CDR1 MNHNS, CDR2 SASEGT. This CDR3 comprises 13 residues. Trimming pared 3 bases from V and 3 bases from J, leaving 8 bases between. In DNA form, the CDR3 reads TGTGCCAGCAGTGAGCCAGGTTACACTGAAGCTTTCTTT. Amino acids: CASSEPGYTEAFF.

This chain joins TRBV30 and TRBJ1-4; D is unresolved. CDR3 length: 12 residues. The germline gives CDR1 GTSNPN, CDR2 SVGIG (reference sequence). Trimming removed 5 bases at V and 6 bases at J, with 10 bases between. This chain's CDR3 is CAWGIGDEKLFF. As DNA, the CDR3 is TGTGCCTGGGGGATTGGAGATGAAAAACTGTTTTTT.

The chain combines TRBV25-1 with TRBJ2-4, with TRBD1 matching 7 bases. J gave up 8 bases and V 6 bases, and 10 bases lay outside the gene matches. Germline V lookup: CDR1 MGHDK, CDR2 SYGVNS. This CDR3 has 14 residues. The CDR3 DNA sequence: TGTGCCAGCAGGCCCACAGGGGAAGTTGACATTCAGTACTTC. Protein product: CASRPTGEVDIQYF.

The chain recombines TRBV5-1 with TRBJ2-1; TRBD2 matches at 10 bases. Germline values: CDR1 SGHRS, CDR2 YFSETQ. The CDR3 contains 16 residues. Unmatched junction bases numbered 7, after V lost 4 bases and J lost 3 bases. This CDR3 reads CASSPILAGNYNEQFF. CDR3 nucleotides: TGCGCCAGCAGCCCGATACTAGCGGGAAACTACAATGAGCAGTTCTTC.